Listed below are T cell receptor beta chains from one sample, sequenced in a study of radiotherapy plus CTLA-4 blockade in lung cancer. Libraries were prepared by immunoSEQ multiplex PCR; TCRdb keeps only in-frame clonotypes and omits some of them. The table includes about 45,000 clones, 73% detected once. The sequences come from peripheral blood, collected from a patient treated with radiotherapy plus ipilimumab. All receptors derive from a human donor with non-small cell lung cancer who had a complete response to radiotherapy plus ipilimumab. Each CDR3 is given with its conserved first and last residue. Each record gives: J gene, D gene, V gene, clone size, CDR3 protein, CDR3 DNA. A D gene is named only where the DNA matches it firmly. Clone size is given for some rows only: seen once, a few or many times, or a class if the clone is expanded.

TRBJ1-4	NA	TRBV19	NA	CASRDGGGATNEKLFF	TGTGCCAGTAGGGACGGCGGGGGCGCAACTAATGAAAAACTGTTTTTT
TRBJ1-2	TRBD1	TRBV9	NA	CASSVARTGPGYGYTF	TGTGCCAGCAGCGTAGCTAGGACAGGCCCCGGCTATGGCTACACCTTC
TRBJ2-7	TRBD1	TRBV27	NA	CASSFWDRTYEQYF	TGTGCCAGCAGTTTCTGGGACAGGACATACGAGCAGTACTTC
TRBJ2-2	TRBD2	TRBV10-2	NA	CASSEGLAGGLGELFF	TGCGCCAGCAGTGAGGGACTAGCGGGAGGACTCGGGGAGCTGTTTTTT
TRBJ1-2	NA	TRBV27	NA	CASSFRGNGYTF	TGTGCCAGCAGTTTTAGGGGAAATGGCTACACCTTC
TRBJ2-1	TRBD2	TRBV6-5	once	CASSYSGISGGEQFF	TGTGCCAGCAGTTACTCGGGAATATCGGGGGGAGAGCAGTTCTTC
TRBJ2-2	TRBD1	TRBV4-1	NA	CASSQDKGALNTGELFF	TGCGCCAGCAGCCAAGATAAGGGGGCCTTGAACACCGGGGAGCTGTTTTTT
TRBJ2-1	NA	TRBV5-1	NA	CASSSIAASSYNEQFF	TGCGCCAGCAGCTCAATAGCGGCGAGCTCCTACAATGAGCAGTTCTTC
TRBJ2-7	TRBD1	TRBV5-1	NA	CASTGQVAYEQYF	TGCGCCAGCACCGGACAGGTCGCCTACGAGCAGTACTTC
TRBJ2-1	TRBD2	TRBV30	NA	CAWLGLAGGQSIYNEQFF	TGTGCCTGGCTTGGACTAGCGGGAGGGCAAAGTATATACAATGAGCAGTTCTTC
TRBJ2-2	TRBD2	TRBV4-1	once	CASSYSGRGAGELFF	TGCGCCAGCAGCTATAGCGGGAGGGGTGCCGGGGAGCTGTTTTTT
TRBJ2-3	TRBD1	TRBV6-1	NA	CASSEATGGFADTQYF	TGTGCCAGCAGTGAAGCGACAGGGGGCTTTGCGGATACGCAGTATTTT
TRBJ1-1	TRBD1	TRBV6-6	NA	CASIADRGLSAEAFF	TGTGCCAGCATCGCGGACAGGGGGCTGTCGGCTGAAGCTTTCTTT
TRBJ2-7	NA	TRBV2	NA	CANTPGLIIYEQYF	TGTGCCAACACACCGGGACTGATCATCTACGAGCAGTACTTC
TRBJ1-1	TRBD1	TRBV5-1	NA	CASRLRTGLMNTEAFF	TGCGCCAGCAGACTTAGGACAGGATTAATGAACACTGAAGCTTTCTTT
TRBJ1-3	TRBD1	TRBV6-6	NA	CASSYEGTGVTNTIYF	TGTGCCAGCAGTTACGAAGGGACAGGGGTAACGAACACCATATATTTT
TRBJ2-4	NA	TRBV7-2	NA	CASSERAKNIQYF	TGTGCCAGCAGCGAGCGGGCCAAAAACATTCAGTACTTC
TRBJ2-5	TRBD2	TRBV5-1	once	CASSWSGAAQETQYF	TGCGCCAGCAGCTGGAGCGGGGCAGCACAAGAGACCCAGTACTTC
TRBJ2-5	TRBD2	TRBV7-2	NA	CASSIIRGGRSGETQYF	TGTGCCAGCAGCATAATACGGGGGGGCCGGAGCGGAGAGACCCAGTACTTC
TRBJ1-4	NA	TRBV27	NA	CASSDRPRVAANEKLFF	TGTGCCAGCAGCGACAGGCCCCGAGTGGCAGCTAATGAAAAACTGTTTTTT
TRBJ2-2	NA	TRBV2	NA	CASSEMFAKTTLTGELFF	TGTGCCAGCAGTGAAATGTTTGCGAAGACTACACTCACCGGGGAGCTGTTTTTT
TRBJ1-6	NA	TRBV6-5	NA	CASSSGGQNNSPLHF	TGTGCCAGCAGTTCCGGCGGACAGAATAATTCACCCCTCCACTTT
TRBJ2-1	NA	TRBV9	NA	CASSAEDRPSNEQFF	TGTGCCAGCAGCGCCGAGGACAGACCATCGAATGAGCAGTTCTTC
TRBJ1-5	NA	TRBV18	NA	CASSDNTNRVSQPQHF	TGTGCCAGCTCAGACAACACAAACAGGGTGAGTCAGCCCCAGCATTTT
TRBJ2-1	NA	TRBV4-1	NA	CASSRMAGALDEQFF	TGCGCCAGCAGCCGCATGGCGGGGGCCTTGGATGAGCAGTTCTTC
TRBJ2-3	NA	TRBV29-1	few	CSVGAPTQYF	TGCAGCGTTGGGGCCCCGACGCAGTATTTT
TRBJ1-2	NA	TRBV28	NA	CATCWATNYGYTF	TGTGCCACCTGCTGGGCGACTAACTATGGCTACACCTTC
TRBJ1-4	TRBD1	TRBV5-4	NA	CASTLGQNNEKLFF	TGTGCCAGCACCCTGGGACAGAATAATGAAAAACTGTTTTTT
TRBJ2-1	NA	TRBV29-1	NA	CSVGSLTGSRDEQFF	TGCAGCGTGGGGAGCTTGACGGGGAGTAGAGATGAGCAGTTCTTC
TRBJ2-7	NA	TRBV5-1	NA	CASRTAQSSYEQYF	TGCGCCAGCAGGACAGCTCAGAGCTCCTACGAGCAGTACTTC
TRBJ1-2	TRBD1	TRBV29-1	NA	CSADKGAKDGYTF	TGCAGCGCCGATAAGGGGGCGAAGGATGGCTACACCTTC
TRBJ1-1	NA	TRBV7-2	NA	CASSSQKRGTEAFF	TGTGCCAGCAGCTCTCAAAAAAGGGGAACTGAAGCTTTCTTT
TRBJ2-7	NA	TRBV19	NA	CASSPRGSYEQYF	TGTGCCAGTAGCCCCCGGGGTTCCTACGAGCAGTACTTC
TRBJ1-6	TRBD1	TRBV19	NA	CASTPGQPRNSPLHF	TGTGCCAGTACCCCGGGACAGCCAAGGAATTCACCCCTCCACTTT
TRBJ2-2	TRBD1	TRBV28	NA	CASSWGQGAAGELFF	TGTGCCAGCAGTTGGGGACAGGGGGCGGCCGGGGAGCTGTTTTTT
TRBJ1-5	NA	TRBV14	few	CASSPTGQPQHF	TGTGCCAGCAGCCCGACAGGTCAGCCCCAGCATTTT
TRBJ2-1	NA	TRBV7-3	NA	CASSLASGEQFF	TGTGCCAGCAGCTTAGCCTCCGGGGAGCAGTTCTTC
TRBJ1-2	NA	TRBV15	NA	CATSRAGYGYTF	TGTGCCACCAGCAGGGCGGGCTATGGCTACACCTTC
TRBJ1-5	NA	TRBV30	NA	CAWSPNSNQPQHF	TGTGCCTGGAGTCCCAATAGCAATCAGCCCCAGCATTTT
TRBJ2-3	TRBD2	TRBV5-4	NA	CASRGAASGGWDTQYF	TGTGCCAGCAGAGGGGCGGCAAGCGGGGGGTGGGATACGCAGTATTTT
TRBJ1-5	TRBD1	TRBV5-4	NA	CASSVQGGNQPQHF	TGTGCCAGCAGCGTCCAGGGGGGCAATCAGCCCCAGCATTTT
TRBJ2-1	TRBD2	TRBV7-8	NA	CASKHSGRGYNEQFF	TGTGCCAGCAAGCATAGCGGGAGGGGGTACAATGAGCAGTTCTTC
TRBJ1-5	TRBD1	TRBV6-6	NA	CASSERQGLSNQPQHF	TGTGCCAGCAGCGAAAGACAGGGCCTATCCAATCAGCCCCAGCATTTT
TRBJ2-3	NA	TRBV2	NA	CASSKHGLGTDTQYF	TGTGCCAGCAGTAAACACGGACTCGGCACAGATACGCAGTATTTT
TRBJ1-2	NA	TRBV2	NA	CASMRQPDYGYTF	TGTGCCAGCATGAGACAGCCTGACTATGGCTACACCTTC
TRBJ2-3	TRBD2	TRBV5-8	once	CASSSRTSGTDTQYF	TGTGCCAGCAGCTCACGGACTAGCGGCACAGATACGCAGTATTTT
TRBJ2-5	NA	TRBV7-9	NA	CASRPTGLETQYF	TGTGCCAGCAGGCCCACAGGGTTAGAGACCCAGTACTTC
TRBJ1-1	TRBD1	TRBV6-6	NA	CASPPPQGAGTEAFF	TGTGCCAGCCCTCCACCCCAGGGGGCGGGTACTGAAGCTTTCTTT
TRBJ2-7	NA	TRBV6-4	NA	CASSDSSYEQYF	TGTGCCAGCAGTGATAGTAGCTACGAGCAGTACTTC